The 2 T cell receptor beta chains in this list originate from one sample, sequenced in a study of blood T cell repertoires in COVID-19. Profiled with immunoSEQ multiplex PCR; TCRdb holds only in-frame clones, not every one. The profile shows about 190,000 clones, roughly 89% of them singletons. Sequenced: peripheral blood. Source of these receptors: a man aged 45-65 years with acute or convalescent COVID-19.

CDR3 coding DNA: TGTGCCAGCAGCTTAGATGCGACAGGACCTGATAATTCACCCCTCCACTTT. Translation gives CASSLDATGPDNSPLHF. The gene calls are TRBV5-4 and TRBJ1-6, with a tentative D call TRBD1 (6 bases). CDR1 and CDR2 from the germline V gene are SGHNT and YYREEE (reference sequence). The CDR3 is made up of 17 amino acids. V was shortened by 2 bases and J by 5 bases, with 17 bases between the two germline ends. The variable domain in full, with the rest retrieved from reference TRBV5-4 and TRBJ1-6, is ETGVTQSPTHLIKTRGQQVTLRCSSQSGHNTVSWYQQALGQGPQFIFQYYREEENGRGNFPPRFSGLQFPNYSSELNVNALELDDSALYLCASSLDATGPDNSPLHFGNGTRLTVT.

The rearrangement links TRBV24-1 to TRBJ2-5, with TRBD2 as a possible D gene (6 bases). This CDR3 spans 17 amino acids. The V end was cut by 5 bases, the J end by 1 base, with 19 bases between. CDR1 is KGHDR, CDR2 SFDVKD, per germline. The CDR3 loop reads CATSAYGDLRGQETQYF. CDR3 DNA: TGTGCCACCAGTGCCTACGGGGACTTAAGGGGCCAAGAGACCCAGTACTTC.